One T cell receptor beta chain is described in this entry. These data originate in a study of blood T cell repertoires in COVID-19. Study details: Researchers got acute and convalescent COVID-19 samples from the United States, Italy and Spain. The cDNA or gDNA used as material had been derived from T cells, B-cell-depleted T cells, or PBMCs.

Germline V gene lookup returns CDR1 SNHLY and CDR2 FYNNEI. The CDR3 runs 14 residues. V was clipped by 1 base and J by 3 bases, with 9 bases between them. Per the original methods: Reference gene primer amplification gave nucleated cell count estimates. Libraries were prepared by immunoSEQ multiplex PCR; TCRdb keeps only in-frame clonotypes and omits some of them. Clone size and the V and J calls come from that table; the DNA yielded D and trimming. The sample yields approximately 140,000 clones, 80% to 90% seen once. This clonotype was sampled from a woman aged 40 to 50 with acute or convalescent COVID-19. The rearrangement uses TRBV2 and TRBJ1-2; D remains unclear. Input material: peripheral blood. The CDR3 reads CASSEGARDYGYTF. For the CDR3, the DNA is TGTGCCAGCAGTGAAGGGGCCAGAGACTATGGCTACACCTTC. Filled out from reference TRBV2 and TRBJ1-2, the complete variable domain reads EPEVTQTPSHQVTQMGQEVILRCVPISNHLYFYWYRQILGQKVEFLVSFYNNEISEKSEIFDDQFSVERPDGSNFTLKIRSTKLEDSAMYFCASSEGARDYGYTFGSGTRLTVV.